The clone carrying this T cell receptor (beta chain) was seen just once. Source study methods: From reference gene primer amplification, estimates of nucleated cell counts were derived. The table came from immunoSEQ multiplex PCR; TCRdb's copy has only in-frame clones and leaves some out. That table supplies the V and J calls and clone size; D and trimming were determined from the DNA. The sample shows about 68,000 clones, 70% to 90% of them seen only once. CDR1 and CDR2 from the germline V gene are MDHEN and SYDVKM. This CDR3 has 13 amino acids. With 7 bases removed from V and 4 bases from J, the gap between germline ends came to 10 bases. This sample was included in a study of blood T cell repertoires in COVID-19. Study at large: COVID-19 samples from acute and convalescent phases originated in the United States, Italy and Spain. Nucleic acid was either cDNA or gDNA, and it came from T cells, B-cell-depleted T cells, or PBMCs.

This rearrangement joins TRBV28 to TRBJ1-4; D might be TRBD1 (5 bases). The source of this sequence is a man under 40 with acute or convalescent COVID-19. The material sequenced was peripheral blood. The CDR3 loop reads CASTPGGNEKLFF. Written as DNA, the CDR3 is TGTGCCAGCACCCCGGGGGGTAATGAAAAACTGTTTTTT.